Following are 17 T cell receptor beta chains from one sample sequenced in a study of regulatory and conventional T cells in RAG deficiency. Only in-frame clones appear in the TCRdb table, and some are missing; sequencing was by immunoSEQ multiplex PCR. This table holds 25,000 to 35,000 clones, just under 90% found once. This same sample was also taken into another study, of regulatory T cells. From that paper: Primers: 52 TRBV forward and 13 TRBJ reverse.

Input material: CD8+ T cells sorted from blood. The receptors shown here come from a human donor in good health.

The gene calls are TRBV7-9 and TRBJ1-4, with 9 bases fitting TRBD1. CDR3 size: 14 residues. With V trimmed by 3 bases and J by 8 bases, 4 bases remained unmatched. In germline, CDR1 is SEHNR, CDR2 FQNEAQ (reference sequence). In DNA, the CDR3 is TGTGCCAGCAGCTTGGACAGGGGAATCGAAAAACTGTTTTTT. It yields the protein CASSLDRGIEKLFF.

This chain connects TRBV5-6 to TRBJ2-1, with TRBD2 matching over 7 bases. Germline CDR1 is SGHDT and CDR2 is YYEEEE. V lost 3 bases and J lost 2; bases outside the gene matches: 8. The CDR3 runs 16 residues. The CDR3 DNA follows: TGTGCCAGCAGCTCAACCTCGGCGGGGGCCTACAATGAGCAGTTCTTC. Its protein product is CASSSTSAGAYNEQFF.

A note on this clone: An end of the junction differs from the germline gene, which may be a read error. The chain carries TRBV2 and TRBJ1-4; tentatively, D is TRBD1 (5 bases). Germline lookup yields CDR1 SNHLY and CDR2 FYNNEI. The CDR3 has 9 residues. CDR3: CASSDGAPF. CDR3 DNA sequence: TGTGCCAGCAGTGACGGGGCTCCTTTT.

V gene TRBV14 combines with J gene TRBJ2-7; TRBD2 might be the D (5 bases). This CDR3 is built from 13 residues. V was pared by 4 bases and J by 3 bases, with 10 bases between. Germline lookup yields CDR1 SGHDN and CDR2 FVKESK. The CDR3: CASSPLGGYEQYF. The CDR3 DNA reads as TGTGCCAGCAGCCCCTTAGGAGGCTACGAGCAGTACTTC.

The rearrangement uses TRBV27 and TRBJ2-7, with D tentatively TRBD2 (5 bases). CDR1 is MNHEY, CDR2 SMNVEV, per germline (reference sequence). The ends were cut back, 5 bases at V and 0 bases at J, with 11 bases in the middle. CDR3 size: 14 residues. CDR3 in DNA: TGTGCCAGCAGTGAACGAGGGTACTCCTACGAGCAGTACTTC. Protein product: CASSERGYSYEQYF.

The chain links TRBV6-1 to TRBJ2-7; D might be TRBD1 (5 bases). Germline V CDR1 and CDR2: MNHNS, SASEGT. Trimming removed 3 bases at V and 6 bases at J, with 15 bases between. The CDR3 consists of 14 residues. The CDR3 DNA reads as TGTGCCAGCAGTGAGTATACAGGCCATGCCGAGCAGTACTTC. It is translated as CASSEYTGHAEQYF.

The CDR3 reads CASRGGQGRQPQHF. DNA of the CDR3: TGTGCCAGCAGGGGAGGACAGGGAAGACAGCCCCAGCATTTT. The chain recombines TRBV6-1 with TRBJ1-5; 8 bases fit TRBD1. CDR1 is MNHNS and CDR2 is SASEGT in the germline V gene. This CDR3 spans 14 amino acids. V lost 6 bases to trimming and J lost 7 bases; unmatched junction nucleotides: 8.

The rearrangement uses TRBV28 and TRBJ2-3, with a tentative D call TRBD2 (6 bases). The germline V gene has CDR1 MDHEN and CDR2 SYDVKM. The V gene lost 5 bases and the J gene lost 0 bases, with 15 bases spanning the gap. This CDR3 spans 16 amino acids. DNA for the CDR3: TGTGCCAGCAGTGAGGTGGCGGGGACTAGCACAGATACGCAGTATTTT. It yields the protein CASSEVAGTSTDTQYF.

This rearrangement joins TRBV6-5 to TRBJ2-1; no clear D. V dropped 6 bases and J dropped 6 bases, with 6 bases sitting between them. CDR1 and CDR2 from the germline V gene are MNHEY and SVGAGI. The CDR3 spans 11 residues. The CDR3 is CASRQRNEQFF. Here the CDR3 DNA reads TGTGCCAGCAGACAGCGCAATGAGCAGTTCTTC.

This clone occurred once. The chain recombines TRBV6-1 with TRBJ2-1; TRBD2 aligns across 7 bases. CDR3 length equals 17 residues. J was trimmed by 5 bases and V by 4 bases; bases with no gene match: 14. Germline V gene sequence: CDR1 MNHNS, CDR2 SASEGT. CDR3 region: CASSVPVGSGANNEQFF. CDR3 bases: TGTGCCAGCAGTGTCCCAGTTGGGAGCGGGGCAAACAATGAGCAGTTCTTC.

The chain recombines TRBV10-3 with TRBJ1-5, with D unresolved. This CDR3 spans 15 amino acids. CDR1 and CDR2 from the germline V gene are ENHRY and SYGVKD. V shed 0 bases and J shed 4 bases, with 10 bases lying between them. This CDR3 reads CAISESGSGNQPQHF. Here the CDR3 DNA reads TGTGCCATCAGTGAGTCCGGTTCGGGTAATCAGCCCCAGCATTTT.

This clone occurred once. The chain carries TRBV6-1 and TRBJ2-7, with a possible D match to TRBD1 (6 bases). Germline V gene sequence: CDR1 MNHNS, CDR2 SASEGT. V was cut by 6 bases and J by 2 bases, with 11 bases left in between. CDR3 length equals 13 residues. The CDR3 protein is CASSGDTTYEQYF. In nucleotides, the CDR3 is TGTGCCAGCAGCGGGGACACCACCTACGAGCAGTACTTC.

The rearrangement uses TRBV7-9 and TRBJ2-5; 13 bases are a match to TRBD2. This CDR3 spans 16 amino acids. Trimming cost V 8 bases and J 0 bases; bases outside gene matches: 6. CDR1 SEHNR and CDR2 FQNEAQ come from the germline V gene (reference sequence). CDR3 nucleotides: TGTGCCAGCGAGGGGACTAGCGGGGTGTACCAAGAGACCCAGTACTTC. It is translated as CASEGTSGVYQETQYF.

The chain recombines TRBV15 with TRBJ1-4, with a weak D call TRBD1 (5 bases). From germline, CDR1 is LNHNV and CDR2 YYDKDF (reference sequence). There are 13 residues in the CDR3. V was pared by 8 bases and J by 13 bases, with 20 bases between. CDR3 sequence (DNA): TGTGCCACCGCTTTCCAGGGCCCGGAAGGACTGTTTTTT. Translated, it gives CATAFQGPEGLFF.

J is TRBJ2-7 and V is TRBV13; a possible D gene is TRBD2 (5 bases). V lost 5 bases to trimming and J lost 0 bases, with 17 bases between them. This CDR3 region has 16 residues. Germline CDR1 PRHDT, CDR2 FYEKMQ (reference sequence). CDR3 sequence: CASSEGLELSSYEQYF. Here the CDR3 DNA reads TGTGCCAGCAGCGAAGGACTCGAACTAAGCTCCTACGAGCAGTACTTC.

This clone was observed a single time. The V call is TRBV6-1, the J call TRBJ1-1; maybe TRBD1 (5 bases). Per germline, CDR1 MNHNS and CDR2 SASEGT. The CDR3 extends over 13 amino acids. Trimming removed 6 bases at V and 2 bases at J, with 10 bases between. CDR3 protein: CASRRGTNTEAFF. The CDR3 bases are TGTGCCAGCAGGCGGGGGACTAACACTGAAGCTTTCTTT.

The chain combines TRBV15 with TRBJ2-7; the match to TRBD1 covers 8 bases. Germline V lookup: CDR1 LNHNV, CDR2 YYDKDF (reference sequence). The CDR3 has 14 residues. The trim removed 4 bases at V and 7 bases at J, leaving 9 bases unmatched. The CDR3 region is CATSNDRGGLEQYF. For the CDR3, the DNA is TGTGCCACCAGCAACGACAGGGGTGGCCTGGAGCAGTACTTC.